Each of the 29 T cell receptor beta chains below was sequenced from the same sample in a study of T cells in Graves' hyperthyroidism and ophthalmopathy (dated by TCRdb to about 2019). Library method: multiplex PCR. These reads were obtained on an Illumina HiSeq 2000. TCR beta CDR3 regions were amplified from RNA transcripts. A first-round RT-PCR of the TCR CDR3 used the HTBI primer set with the Qiagen OneStep RT-PCR kit. Starting from the raw public reads, TCRdb applied fastp trimming at Q25, assembled clones with MiXCR and retained in-frame beta chains. One record per CDR3 amino acid sequence lists the most common genes and DNA. The sample records 500,000 to 750,000 distinct CDR3 sequences, roughly 46% of which are singletons. The ten largest clones add up to around 7.7% of the sample. The sample consisted of peripheral blood or thyroid tissue (not recorded which). The source of these receptors is a young woman with Graves' hyperthyroidism.

This clonotype was detected ten times or more. The V and J genes are TRBV11-3 and TRBJ1-3, with D hard to call. Germline assignment: CDR1 SGHNT and CDR2 YENEEA. V was cut by 3 bases and J by 0 bases, with 6 bases left in between. The CDR3 consists of 14 residues. CDR3 sequence reads: CASSLAVSGNTIYF. CDR3 sequence (DNA): TGTGCCAGCAGCTTGGCGGTCTCTGGAAACACCATATATTTT. The full variable domain, with the rest looked up from reference TRBV11-3 and TRBJ1-3, is EAGVVQSPRYKIIEKKQPVAFWCNPISGHNTLYWYLQNLGQGPELLIRYENEEAVDDSQLPKDRFSAERLKGVDSTLKIQPAELGDSAVYLCASSLAVSGNTIYFGEGSWLTVV.

Many counts were recorded for this clonotype. CDR3 nucleotides: TGTGCCAGCAGTTTAGAGTCTACCGAGCAGTACTTC. Its protein product is CASSLESTEQYF. J is TRBJ2-7 and V is TRBV12-3 or TRBV12-4; D ambiguous. CDR3 length: 12 amino acids. The V end was cut by 1 base, the J end by 6 bases, with 7 bases between.

This clonotype has at least ten counts. The chain couples TRBV28 to TRBJ2-7; D gene unclear. CDR3 length equals 13 residues. Trimming cost V 2 bases and J 2 bases, with 7 bases left between them. Germline V gene sequence: CDR1 MDHEN, CDR2 SYDVKM. The CDR3 region has the DNA TGTGCCAGCAGTTTACACAGCCCCTACGAGCAGTACTTC. Protein product: CASSLHSPYEQYF.

The table lists this clonotype with many counts. One end of the junction does not line up with germline, which may come from a read error. The genes are TRBV4-1 and TRBJ1-1, with no clear D. The CDR3 runs 14 residues. Germline CDR1 reads MGHRA; CDR2 reads YSYEKL. In DNA form, the CDR3 reads TGTGCCAGCAGCCAAGTAGGCGGTGGCACTGAAGCTTTCTTT. It is translated as CASSQVGGGTEAFF.

Many counts were recorded for this clonotype. The chain carries TRBV27 and TRBJ2-6; unclear D gene. Germline V gene data show CDR1 as MNHEY and CDR2 as SMNVEV (reference sequence). There are 14 residues in the CDR3. V was pared by 7 bases and J by 0 bases, with 7 bases between. The CDR3 region has the DNA TGTGCCAGCAAACGGATCTCTGGGGCCAACGTCCTGACTTTC. It specifies CASKRISGANVLTF.

This clonotype was counted many times. The V and J genes are TRBV14 and TRBJ2-7; D gene ambiguous. V lost 3 bases to trimming and J lost 5 bases, with 11 bases between them. Germline V gene data show CDR1 as SGHDN and CDR2 as FVKESK. The CDR3 runs 13 residues. The CDR3 sequence is CASSQGLWDEQYF. CDR3 nucleotides: TGTGCCAGCAGCCAGGGTCTTTGGGACGAGCAGTACTTC.

This clonotype has just a few counts. The CDR3 is CASSLYVGGDNYNEQFF. The CDR3 DNA is TGTGCCAGCAGCTTATACGTAGGAGGGGACAATTACAATGAGCAGTTCTTC. The chain links TRBV7-8 to TRBJ2-1; D may match TRBD1 or TRBD2 (6 bases each). Per the germline V gene, CDR1 is SGHVS and CDR2 is FQNEAQ. The CDR3 length is 17 residues. With 2 bases removed from V and 4 bases from J, the gap between germline ends came to 18 bases.

This clonotype was seen ten or more times. This chain uses TRBV2 with TRBJ2-7, with 9 nucleotides matching TRBD1. CDR3 size: 15 residues. After removal of 7 bases from V and 6 bases from J, the junction contained 13 bases not matched to a gene. CDR1 and CDR2 from the germline V gene are SNHLY and FYNNEI. The DNA for the CDR3 is TGTGCCAGCATCCTACAACATGGGACAGGGCGCGAGCAGTACTTC. Translating it yields CASILQHGTGREQYF. The complete variable domain, with remaining parts taken from reference TRBV2 and TRBJ2-7, reads EPEVTQTPSHQVTQMGQEVILRCVPISNHLYFYWYRQILGQKVEFLVSFYNNEISEKSEIFDDQFSVERPDGSNFTLKIRSTKLEDSAMYFCASILQHGTGREQYFGPGTRLTVT.

This clonotype was found once. V and J are TRBV10-3 and TRBJ1-2; D perhaps matches TRBD1 (6 bases). CDR1 ENHRY and CDR2 SYGVKD come from the germline V gene. The V end lost 5 bases, the J end lost 3 bases, and 19 bases lay between the germline ends. The CDR3 runs 16 residues. This CDR3 reads CAISSGTGGADYGYTF. The DNA for the CDR3 is TGTGCCATCAGTTCCGGGACTGGGGGGGCGGACTATGGCTACACCTTC.

Only a few counts were recorded for this clonotype. V usage is TRBV2 and J usage is TRBJ2-4, with D uncertain. V was clipped by 8 bases and J by 3 bases, with 11 bases between them. The CDR3 length is 13 residues. Germline V gene data show CDR1 as SNHLY and CDR2 as FYNNEI. The CDR3 DNA sequence: TGTGCCAGCTGGGATGGACGCAAAAACATTCAGTACTTC. As protein: CASWDGRKNIQYF. Drawing the rest from reference TRBV2 and TRBJ2-4, the complete variable domain is EPEVTQTPSHQVTQMGQEVILRCVPISNHLYFYWYRQILGQKVEFLVSFYNNEISEKSEIFDDQFSVERPDGSNFTLKIRSTKLEDSAMYFCASWDGRKNIQYFGAGTRLSVL.

V usage is TRBV29-1 and J usage is TRBJ2-5, with 10 bases that match TRBD2. The CDR3 sequence is 14 residues long. The junction had 10 bases not matched to a gene; V was cut back by 8 bases and J by 4 bases. Per germline, CDR1 SQVTM and CDR2 ANQGSEA. In DNA, the CDR3 is TGCAGCAGTTCCGGGACTAGCGACTCAGAGACCCAGTACTTC. Residues: CSSSGTSDSETQYF.

V and J are TRBV4-1 and TRBJ1-2, with TRBD1 matching over 7 bases. J gave up 6 bases and V 1 base, and 8 bases lay outside the gene matches. Per germline, CDR1 MGHRA and CDR2 YSYEKL. There are 15 residues in the CDR3. CDR3 DNA sequence: TGCGCCAGCAGCCAAGCCCTGACAGGGTCTAATGGCTACACCTTC. Protein sequence: CASSQALTGSNGYTF.

This clonotype appeared a single time. The V call is TRBV10-3, the J call TRBJ1-1; 8 positions match TRBD1. CDR1 ENHRY and CDR2 SYGVKD come from the germline V gene. J lost 7 bases, V lost 5 bases, and 9 bases had no gene match. This CDR3 is built from 14 residues. The CDR3: CAISKTSGTGEAFF. The CDR3 DNA reads TGTGCCATCAGTAAGACTAGCGGGACAGGTGAAGCTTTCTTT.

The gene calls are TRBV19 and TRBJ1-2; the D gene is possibly TRBD1 (6 bases). V lost 10 bases and J 4 bases, leaving 16 bases between the germline ends. CDR3 length: 13 amino acids. CDR1 is LNHDA and CDR2 is SQIVND in the germline V gene (reference sequence). Here the CDR3 reads CATRDRRPYGYTF. The CDR3 DNA sequence: TGTGCCACGCGAGACAGGCGCCCCTATGGCTACACCTTC.

The chain is built from TRBV12-3 or TRBV12-4 and TRBJ2-5; TRBD2 is a possible D gene (6 bases). This CDR3 region has 16 residues. V was pared by 6 bases and J by 5 bases, with 22 bases between. For the CDR3, the DNA is TGTGCCAGCAGCTCCGAGCGGGTTTCCTCTGGGGAGACCCAGTACTTC. Protein sequence: CASSSERVSSGETQYF.

This clonotype was seen repeatedly, ten times or more. This rearrangement joins TRBV4-1 to TRBJ1-5; D is ambiguous. The CDR3 is 14 residues long. The germline gives CDR1 MGHRA, CDR2 YSYEKL. Trimming took 6 bases from V and 6 from J, leaving 15 bases between them. CDR3 sequence reads: CASRLTGFGQPQHF. As DNA, the CDR3 is TGCGCCAGCAGACTTACGGGGTTTGGTCAGCCCCAGCATTTT.

This sequence joins TRBV2 and TRBJ1-2, with 8 nucleotides matching TRBD1. Germline V lookup: CDR1 SNHLY, CDR2 FYNNEI. The CDR3 length is 14 residues. V was clipped by 5 bases and J by 6 bases; unmatched bases: 8. The CDR3 region is CASSTWTGRDGYTF. In DNA, the CDR3 is TGTGCCAGCAGTACGTGGACAGGGCGCGATGGCTACACCTTC.

The sample holds a few counts of this clonotype. V and J are TRBV27 and TRBJ2-7; no firm D call. The CDR3 loop spans 14 amino acids. Trimming took 7 bases from V and 3 from J, leaving 16 bases between them. Germline loops: CDR1 MNHEY, CDR2 SMNVEV (reference sequence). Written as DNA, the CDR3 is TGTGCCAGCATGGCGGCACTCAGTGGCTACGAGCAGTACTTC. Its translation is CASMAALSGYEQYF.

In this sample, this clonotype turned up many times. The chain carries TRBV6-1 and TRBJ2-7, with no clear D. The CDR3 length is 13 residues. The germline CDR1 and CDR2 sequences are MNHNS and SASEGT. Trimming removed 8 bases from V and 3 bases from J, with 14 bases in between. The CDR3 spells CASDPTANYEQYF. CDR3 bases: TGTGCCAGCGACCCTACGGCTAACTACGAGCAGTACTTC.

This clonotype was seen at least ten times. The V call is TRBV5-1, the J call TRBJ1-6, with 10 nucleotides matching TRBD1. V dropped 4 bases and J dropped 10; count of bases not matched to a gene: 5. CDR1 SGHRS and CDR2 YFSETQ come from the germline V gene. The CDR3 covers 14 residues. For the CDR3, the DNA is TGCGCCAGCAGCCAGGGACAGGGGAGCTCACCCCTCCACTTT. It translates to CASSQGQGSSPLHF.

V usage is TRBV7-2 and J usage is TRBJ2-7; D remains unclear. V was trimmed by 1 base and J by 7 bases, leaving 14 bases between them. The CDR3 length is 14 residues. Germline assignment: CDR1 SGHTA and CDR2 FQGNSA. DNA for the CDR3: TGTGCCAGCAGCTTAGGGTCGGCAAACAATGAGCAGTACTTC. Its protein product is CASSLGSANNEQYF.

This clonotype was recorded many times. Here the CDR3 reads CASSLQGNYEQYF. CDR3 in DNA: TGTGCCAGCAGCTTACAGGGCAACTACGAGCAGTACTTC. The chain recombines TRBV7-2 with TRBJ2-7; the D gene is possibly TRBD1 (5 bases). There are 13 residues in the CDR3. Trimming stripped 2 bases from V and 3 bases from J, with 8 bases between. CDR1 is SGHTA and CDR2 is FQGNSA in the germline V gene.

The J gene is TRBJ1-3, the V gene TRBV6-6; D uncertain. CDR1 MNHNY and CDR2 SVGAGI come from the germline V gene (reference sequence). Trimming pared 4 bases from V and 0 bases from J, leaving 13 bases between. The CDR3 length is 16 residues. CDR3 sequence: CASSSPGLRSGNTIYF. The CDR3 DNA follows: TGTGCCAGCAGTTCCCCAGGCCTCCGCTCTGGAAACACCATATATTTT.

The CDR3 DNA follows: TGTGCCAGCTCGCGTGCCGCCTATGGCTACACCTTC. The encoded protein is CASSRAAYGYTF. The V and J genes are TRBV18 and TRBJ1-2; D ambiguous. The germline CDR1 and CDR2 sequences are KGHSH and LQKENI. CDR3 length: 12 amino acids. Trimming took off 6 bases at V and 4 bases at J, with 9 bases between the two ends.

This chain links TRBV7-9 with TRBJ2-4, with D maybe TRBD1 (6 bases). This CDR3 comprises 16 residues. The germline V and J ends were trimmed by 1 base and 3 bases, with 13 bases remaining between them. Germline V gene data show CDR1 as SEHNR and CDR2 as FQNEAQ (reference sequence). CDR3: CASSLGQAILKNIQYF. For the CDR3, the DNA is TGTGCCAGCAGCTTAGGACAGGCGATTCTCAAAAACATTCAGTACTTC.

The rearrangement joins TRBV2 to TRBJ2-7; the match to TRBD2 covers 14 bases. Losses at the gene ends were 9 bases for V and 6 bases for J; bases not matched to a gene: 13. Germline V lookup: CDR1 SNHLY, CDR2 FYNNEI. The CDR3 spans 16 residues. The CDR3 is CASRQRLAGGTAEQYF. The CDR3 coding sequence is TGTGCCAGTAGGCAACGACTAGCGGGAGGGACGGCCGAGCAGTACTTC.

The rearrangement joins TRBV7-2 to TRBJ2-7, with 7 nucleotides matching TRBD1. The germline V gene encodes CDR1 SGHTA and CDR2 FQGNSA. The V segment lost 3 bases and the J segment 6 bases; nucleotides outside the gene matches: 14. This CDR3 is 16 amino acids long. The CDR3 spells CASSFNQGQSIFEQYF. In DNA, the CDR3 is TGTGCCAGCAGCTTCAATCAGGGACAGAGTATCTTCGAGCAGTACTTC.

This clonotype was counted ten times or more. V and J are TRBV15 and TRBJ2-2, with D possibly being TRBD2 (6 bases). This CDR3 contains 16 residues. Trimming removed 1 base from V and 7 bases from J, with 16 bases in between. Germline loops: CDR1 LNHNV, CDR2 YYDKDF (reference sequence). CDR3 coding DNA: TGTGCCACCAGCAGAGGTGGGGTAGCGGAGGTCGGGGAGCTGTTTTTT. It yields the protein CATSRGGVAEVGELFF.

Notes on this clonotype: Likely a read error: the CDR3 ends without its conserved phenylalanine or tryptophan. The limits of the CDR3 on the DNA are not certain, so only TCRdb's listed CDR3 is given. J is TRBJ2-2 and V is TRBV6-6; the table's D gene call, TRBD1, was not cross checked with the DNA. The CDR3 contains 15 residues when both ends are counted. Looked up from germline, CDR1 is MNHNY and CDR2 is SVGAGI (reference sequence). The CDR3 sequence is CASRPPPDRGLIPGA.